These 5 T cell receptor beta chains share one sample of origin, sequenced in a study of human T cells and chemical hapten exposure. Time point reported: patch test 2, 6 weeks after DPC sensitization. Treatment noted: therapeutic diphenylcyclopropenone sensitization with weekly scalp DPC. One entry per CDR3 protein results from TCRdb running MiXCR on the RACE reads. The data contain about 110,000 distinct CDR3 sequences, roughly a tenth of them singletons. The input for sequencing was whole blood, taken in connection with sensitization to the hapten diphenylcyclopropenone (DPC). The receptors shown here come from a woman aged 40 to 50 with alopecia areata. Some clones in this sample may be carry-over from other donors' samples.

The chain has TRBV7-2 and TRBJ1-1, with a possible D match to TRBD1 (5 bases). Germline V CDR1 and CDR2: SGHTA, FQGNSA. CDR3 size: 18 residues. Trimming removed 1 base at V and 1 base at J, with 19 bases between. For the CDR3, the DNA is TGTGCCAGCAGCTTAGATCTAAGATCGGGGCCGCGGAACACTGAAGCTTTCTTT. This sequence encodes CASSLDLRSGPRNTEAFF.

This clonotype was counted ten times or more. This chain links TRBV19 with TRBJ1-2, with D uncertain. The CDR3 loop spans 15 amino acids. Per germline, CDR1 LNHDA and CDR2 SQIVND (reference sequence). Trimming removed 6 bases from V and 4 bases from J, with 18 bases in between. The CDR3 sequence is CASSRDRVAGYGYTF. The CDR3 DNA reads as TGTGCCAGTAGCCGGGATAGGGTTGCGGGCTATGGCTACACCTTC. The full variable domain, rest sourced from reference TRBV19 and TRBJ1-2, is DGGITQSPKYLFRKEGQNVTLSCEQNLNHDAMYWYRQDPGQGLRLIYYSQIVNDFQKGDIAEGYSVSREKKESFPLTVTSAQKNPTAFYLCASSRDRVAGYGYTFGSGTRLTVV.

The V call is TRBV19, the J call TRBJ2-7; 12 bases fit TRBD1. The CDR3 is made up of 13 amino acids. Germline-derived CDR1 and CDR2 are LNHDA and SQIVND (reference sequence). The ends lost 3 bases at V and 13 bases at J; junction bases unmatched: 7. The CDR3, as DNA: TGTGCCAGTAGTATTACCGGGACAGGGGGCAAATACTTC. This encodes CASSITGTGGKYF.

J is TRBJ2-3 and V is TRBV4-2, with a possible D match to TRBD2 (6 bases). The germline gives CDR1 LGHNA, CDR2 YNFKEQ. The germline V and J ends were trimmed by 4 bases and 2 bases, with 13 bases remaining between them. The CDR3 has 15 amino acids. This chain's CDR3 is CASSRLGGVTDTQYF. In DNA, the CDR3 is TGTGCCAGCAGCCGTCTCGGCGGGGTCACAGATACGCAGTATTTT.

This clonotype was detected many times. The rearrangement links TRBV6-1 to TRBJ2-5; D gene unclear. The CDR3 is 13 amino acids. Trimming shortened V by 10 bases and J by 5 bases, and 17 bases separated the two germline ends. Germline assignment: CDR1 MNHNS and CDR2 SASEGT. The CDR3 region is CAIRPVGSETQYF. CDR3 bases: TGTGCCATCCGCCCGGTCGGGTCGGAGACCCAGTACTTC.